The 3 T cell receptor beta chains reported below all come from one sample, sequenced in a study of Graves' ophthalmopathy and Graves' hyperthyroidism. RNA transcripts were the source from which TCR beta CDR3 regions were amplified. The workflow started with a first-round RT-PCR run with HTBI primers and then moved on to a second-round multiplex PCR. A single record per CDR3 protein comes from TCRdb applying MiXCR to the multiplex PCR reads. The sample has about 420,000 distinct CDR3 sequences, approximately 21% seen once. The sequenced material came from peripheral blood. The origin of the receptors is a woman aged 18-29 years with stable Graves' hyperthyroidism.

This clonotype was recorded many times. This chain connects TRBV12-3 or TRBV12-4 to TRBJ1-1; D is unresolved. Deletions cut 6 bases from V and 5 bases from J, with 10 bases between. CDR3 length: 12 amino acids. The CDR3 coding sequence is TGTGCCAGCAGCCACCTTCAGACTGAAGCTTTCTTT. Protein sequence: CASSHLQTEAFF.

Points on this clonotype: A clone one base away is much larger, so this may be a read error. This likely comes from a read error, as the CDR3 has no conserved phenylalanine or tryptophan at its end. The chain is built from TRBV30 and TRBJ1-5, with D perhaps matching TRBD1 (5 bases). Germline V lookup: CDR1 GTSNPN, CDR2 SVGIG (reference sequence). Between the trimmed V and J ends, which lost 2 bases and 4 bases, there was a span of 9 bases. This CDR3 spans 13 amino acids. The DNA of the CDR3 is TGTGCCTGGAGTTCAAAGGGGAATCAGCCCCAGCATTTG. Protein product: CAWSSKGNQPQHL.

This clonotype was detected many times. The chain couples TRBV9 to TRBJ1-1; D is unresolved. Between the trimmed V and J ends, which lost 7 bases and 4 bases, there was a span of 17 bases. CDR3 size: 14 residues. From germline, CDR1 is SGDLS and CDR2 YYNGEE. CDR3 residues: CASPNGVIGTEAFF. CDR3 nucleotides: TGTGCCAGCCCCAATGGGGTGATCGGCACTGAAGCTTTCTTT.